A selection of T cell receptor beta chains follows, all from one sample in a study of human T cells and chemical hapten exposure. TCRdb reprocessed the RACE reads via MiXCR and lists one record per CDR3 protein. The sample contains 35,000 to 50,000 distinct CDR3 sequences, more than 9% of which appear only once. The specimen was whole blood, collected in connection with sensitization to the hapten diphenylcyclopropenone (DPC). The source is a man aged 25 to 45 with alopecia areata. Some clones in this sample may be carry-over from other donors' samples. CDR3s include the opening cysteine and the closing phenylalanine or tryptophan. D genes are given only for firm matches. Rows give clone size only sometimes, using once, few, many, or a class for an expanded clone.

j_gene	abundance	d_gene	v_gene	CDR3nt	CDR3aa
TRBJ2-1	-	-	TRBV20-1	TGCAGTGCTAGGGACTACAATGAGCAGTTCTTC	CSARDYNEQFF
TRBJ2-1	many	-	TRBV5-5	TGTGCCAGCAGCTTGGAAGGGTGGGGTGAGCAGTTCTTC	CASSLEGWGEQFF
TRBJ2-4	many	-	TRBV7-9	TGTGCCAGCAGCTTAAGCCTAATAGCCAAAAACATTCAGTACTTC	CASSLSLIAKNIQYF
TRBJ2-1	-	TRBD2	TRBV19	TGTGCCAGTAGTAACGGACTAGCGGGAGGTTATGAGCAGTTCTTC	CASSNGLAGGYEQFF
TRBJ2-5	many	-	TRBV11-2	TGTGCCAGCAGCCGATTTGGTCCCCAGTACTTC	CASSRFGPQYF
TRBJ1-2	few	-	TRBV29-1	TGCAGCGTTGAAACCTGGCAGGGGTTCTATGGCTACACCTTC	CSVETWQGFYGYTF
TRBJ1-2	-	TRBD1	TRBV18	TGTGCCAGCTCCAAAAGTGGACAGGGCAATTATGGCTACACCTTC	CASSKSGQGNYGYTF
TRBJ1-1	-	-	TRBV20-1	TGCAGTGCTAGCGAGACGGGACCCAGGAACACTGAAGCTTTCTTT	CSASETGPRNTEAFF
TRBJ2-3	-	-	TRBV9	TGTGCCAGCAGCCCTCTTGATTTCTCCCTAACAGATACGCAGTATTTT	CASSPLDFSLTDTQYF
TRBJ2-5	medium-sized	TRBD2	TRBV20-1	TGCAGTGCTTGGACTAGCGGAGAGACCCAGTACTTC	CSAWTSGETQYF
TRBJ2-7	few	-	TRBV2	TGTGCCAACTACAATTACTCCTACGAGCAGTACTTC	CANYNYSYEQYF
TRBJ2-6	few	-	TRBV5-1	TGCGCCAGCAGCTTGCCTCGCGCCGGACAGGGGGCCAACGTCCTGACTTTC	CASSLPRAGQGANVLTF
TRBJ2-1	few	-	TRBV3-1	TGTGCCAGCAGCCAGGGTTTGTACAATGAGCAGTTCTTC	CASSQGLYNEQFF
TRBJ2-3	many	-	TRBV4-2	TGTGCCAGCAGCCAATCTGGGTTAGGTACGCAGTATTTT	CASSQSGLGTQYF
TRBJ2-7	many	TRBD1	TRBV7-2	TGTGCCAGCAGCCCCGGGACAGTGTTTGAGCAGTACTTC	CASSPGTVFEQYF
TRBJ1-1	many	-	TRBV7-9	TGTGCCAGGAAAACAGACTTGACAGTGAACACTGAAGCTTTCTTT	CARKTDLTVNTEAFF
TRBJ2-6	many	-	TRBV11-1	TGTGCCAGCAGCTTGGACAGTCCGATCTCTGGGGCCAACGTCCTGACTTTC	CASSLDSPISGANVLTF
TRBJ1-1	few	-	TRBV5-1	TGCGCCAGCAGCGGGAGTGGAGTCTACACTGAAGCTTTCTTT	CASSGSGVYTEAFF
TRBJ2-7	-	-	TRBV5-6	TGTGCCAGCAGCATGGAGGACAGAGCCTACGAGCGGTACTTC	CASSMEDRAYERYF
TRBJ2-7	-	TRBD1	TRBV6-6	TGTGCCAGCAGTTACATAACGACAGGGGCCCTTTACGAGCAGTACTTC	CASSYITTGALYEQYF
TRBJ1-1	-	-	TRBV20-1	TGCAGTGCTAGAGGGGCGACAGCCGGGAACACTGAAGCTTTCTTT	CSARGATAGNTEAFF
TRBJ2-7	few	TRBD2	TRBV6-5	TGTGCCAGCAGTTACGGGTCGCGGGGGGCGTCCTACGAGCAGTACTTC	CASSYGSRGASYEQYF
TRBJ2-2	many	TRBD1	TRBV29-1	TGCAGCGTAAAGGGGGCCATCGGGGAGCTGTTTTTT	CSVKGAIGELFF
TRBJ2-5	few	TRBD1	TRBV14	TGTGCCAGCAGCCCCGGGACAGACTTGCAGGAGACCCAGTACTTC	CASSPGTDLQETQYF
TRBJ2-2	-	TRBD1	TRBV29-1	TGCAGCGTCGGCCGGGACAGCATTGACGGGGAGCTGTTTTTT	CSVGRDSIDGELFF
TRBJ2-3	many	-	TRBV10-3	TGTGCCGTCCGCCCGTGGGGCCAGGGCACAGATACGCAGTATTTT	CAVRPWGQGTDTQYF
TRBJ1-2	many	TRBD1	TRBV20-1	TGCAGTGCCCGGAAGGACAGGGTGTATGGCTACACCTTC	CSARKDRVYGYTF
TRBJ1-1	many	TRBD1	TRBV7-9	TGTGCCAGCAGCCCGGACAGGGGCTCAAACACTGAAGCTTTCTTT	CASSPDRGSNTEAFF
TRBJ1-6	many	TRBD1	TRBV5-1	TGCGCCAGCAGCTTGGATACAGGGGGCAGAAATTCACCCCTCCACTTT	CASSLDTGGRNSPLHF